The TCR beta chain under discussion was sequenced for a study of T cells in Graves' hyperthyroidism and ophthalmopathy. TCR beta CDR3 regions were amplified from RNA transcripts. Primed by the HTBI set, a first-round RT-PCR was run on the TCR CDR3. TCRdb reprocessed the multiplex PCR reads via MiXCR and lists one record per CDR3 protein. The sample records fewer than 110,000 distinct CDR3 sequences, 47% being singletons. This clonotype was observed many times. No progression to ophthalmopathy during 18 months of follow-up defined stable disease. Every diagnosis used clinical symptoms, serum thyroxine and TRAb, thyroid ultrasound and orbital computed tomography. Germline loops: CDR1 LGHNA, CDR2 YNFKEQ. The V and J ends lost 4 bases and 3 bases respectively, with 12 bases between them. This CDR3 is 15 amino acids long.

The sample was blood. The source of this sequence is a man aged 35 to 55 with Graves' hyperthyroidism. The V gene is TRBV4-2, the J gene TRBJ2-2, with D possibly matching TRBD2 (6 bases). This CDR3 is CASSRRVGDTGELFF. The CDR3 nucleotides read TGTGCCAGCAGCCGGAGGGTGGGGGACACCGGGGAGCTGTTTTTT.